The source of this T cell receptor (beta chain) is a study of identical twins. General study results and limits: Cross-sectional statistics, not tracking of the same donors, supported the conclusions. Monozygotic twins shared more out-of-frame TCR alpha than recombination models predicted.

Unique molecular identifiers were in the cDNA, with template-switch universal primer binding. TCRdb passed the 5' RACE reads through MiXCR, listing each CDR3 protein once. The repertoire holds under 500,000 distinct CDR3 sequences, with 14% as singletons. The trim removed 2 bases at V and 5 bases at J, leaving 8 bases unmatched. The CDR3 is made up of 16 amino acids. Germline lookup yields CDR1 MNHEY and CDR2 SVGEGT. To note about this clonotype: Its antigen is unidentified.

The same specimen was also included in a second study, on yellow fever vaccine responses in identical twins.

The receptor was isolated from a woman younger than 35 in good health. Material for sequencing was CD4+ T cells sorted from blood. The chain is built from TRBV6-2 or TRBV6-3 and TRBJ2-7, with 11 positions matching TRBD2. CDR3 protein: CASSYGRLAGKDEQYF. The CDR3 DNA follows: TGTGCCAGCAGTTACGGCCGACTAGCGGGAAAGGACGAGCAGTACTTC.